This T cell receptor (beta chain) stems from a study of control samples from healthy donors and cancer patients. Libraries were prepared by immunoSEQ multiplex PCR; TCRdb keeps only in-frame clonotypes and omits some of them. This table holds 150,000 or so clones, 75% to 95% found once. The V gene's germline CDR1 is LNHDA and CDR2 SQIVND (reference sequence). V dropped 5 bases and J dropped 0 bases, with 7 bases sitting between them. CDR3 length: 13 amino acids. The receptor was derived from a man aged 35 to 55 in good health. This chain links TRBV19 with TRBJ1-2; unclear D gene. Material: blood. The CDR3 sequence: CASSFGANYGYTF. Written as DNA, the CDR3 is TGTGCCAGTAGTTTCGGGGCTAACTATGGCTACACCTTC.